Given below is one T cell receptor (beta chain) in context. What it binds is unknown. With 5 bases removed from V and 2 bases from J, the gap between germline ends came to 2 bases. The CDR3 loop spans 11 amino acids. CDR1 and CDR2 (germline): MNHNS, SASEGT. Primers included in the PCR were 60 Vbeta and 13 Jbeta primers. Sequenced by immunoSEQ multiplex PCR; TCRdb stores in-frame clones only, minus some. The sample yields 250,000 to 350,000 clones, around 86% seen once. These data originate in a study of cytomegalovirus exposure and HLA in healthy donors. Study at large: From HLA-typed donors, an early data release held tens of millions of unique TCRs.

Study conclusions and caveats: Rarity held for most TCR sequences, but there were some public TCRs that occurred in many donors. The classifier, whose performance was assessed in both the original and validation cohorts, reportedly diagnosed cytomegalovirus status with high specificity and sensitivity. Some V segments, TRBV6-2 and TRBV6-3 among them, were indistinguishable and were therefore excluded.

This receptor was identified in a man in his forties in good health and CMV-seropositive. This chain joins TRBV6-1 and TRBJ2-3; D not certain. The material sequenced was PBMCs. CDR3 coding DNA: TGTGCCAGCAGTCTCACAGATACGCAGTATTTT. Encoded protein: CASSLTDTQYF.